Each of the 27 T cell receptor beta chains below was sequenced from the same sample in a study of cytomegalovirus exposure and HLA in healthy donors. Method: immunoSEQ multiplex PCR; TCRdb's copy keeps in-frame clones and lacks some. In the table there are tens of thousands of clones, 94% of which are singletons. The sample consisted of PBMCs. The source is a woman under 30 in good health and CMV-seropositive.

This chain links TRBV5-4 with TRBJ2-7; the match to TRBD1 covers 7 bases. The CDR3 extends over 14 amino acids. From germline, CDR1 is SGHNT and CDR2 YYREEE (reference sequence). V was clipped by 4 bases and J by 2 bases; unmatched bases: 6. The CDR3: CASSRDRVAYEQYF. CDR3 DNA sequence: TGTGCCAGCAGCCGGGACAGAGTAGCCTACGAGCAGTACTTC. The variable domain in full, with the rest retrieved from reference TRBV5-4 and TRBJ2-7, is ETGVTQSPTHLIKTRGQQVTLRCSSQSGHNTVSWYQQALGQGPQFIFQYYREEENGRGNFPPRFSGLQFPNYSSELNVNALELDDSALYLCASSRDRVAYEQYFGPGTRLTVT.

The chain combines TRBV5-4 with TRBJ2-7, with 10 positions matching TRBD1. The germline V gene encodes CDR1 SGHNT and CDR2 YYREEE (reference sequence). The CDR3 spans 15 residues. J was trimmed by 2 bases and V by 5 bases; bases with no gene match: 7. This chain's CDR3 is CASSLRDRGPYEQYF. CDR3 nucleotide sequence: TGTGCCAGCAGTTTACGGGACAGGGGCCCCTACGAGCAGTACTTC.

The chain joins TRBV7-2 to TRBJ1-4; D is uncertain. The CDR3 sequence is 15 residues long. V lost 4 bases to trimming and J lost 0 bases, with 9 bases between them. Germline assignment: CDR1 SGHTA and CDR2 FQGNSA. CDR3 amino acids: CASSSSGTTNEKLFF. In DNA, the CDR3 is TGTGCCAGCAGCTCCTCCGGGACAACTAATGAAAAACTGTTTTTT. Together with reference TRBV7-2 and TRBJ1-4, the CDR3 gives the full variable domain: GAGVSQSPSNKVTEKGKDVELRCDPISGHTALYWYRQSLGQGLEFLIYFQGNSAPDKSGLPSDRFSAERTGGSVSTLTIQRTQQEDSAVYLCASSSSGTTNEKLFFGSGTQLSVL.

The V and J genes are TRBV29-1 and TRBJ2-1, with TRBD1 matching 9 bases. CDR1 is SQVTM and CDR2 is ANQGSEA in the germline V gene. V lost 6 bases to trimming and J lost 8 bases; unmatched junction nucleotides: 8. This CDR3 spans 13 amino acids. CDR3 coding DNA: TGCAGCGTATTAGGGACAGGGAGGGATGAGCAGTTCTTC. Protein: CSVLGTGRDEQFF.

The genes are TRBV11-2 and TRBJ1-4; D not resolved. The CDR3 totals 15 residues. Per the germline V gene, CDR1 is SGHAT and CDR2 is FQNNGV. Between the trimmed V and J ends, which lost 5 bases and 8 bases, there was a span of 18 bases. CDR3 in amino acids: CASSPAWAPKEKLFF. The CDR3 DNA follows: TGTGCCAGCAGCCCGGCATGGGCTCCCAAGGAAAAACTGTTTTTT.

This clone showed up just a few times. The chain recombines TRBV11-3 with TRBJ2-2; tentative D call: TRBD1 (5 bases). There are 14 residues in the CDR3. V shed 1 base and J shed 9 bases, with 12 bases lying between them. The germline gives CDR1 SGHNT, CDR2 YENEEA. CDR3: CASSLGTRYWELFF. CDR3 nucleotides: TGTGCCAGCAGCTTAGGGACAAGATACTGGGAGCTGTTTTTT.

The chain couples TRBV7-2 to TRBJ2-7; 8 bases map to TRBD1. Germline CDR1 SGHTA, CDR2 FQGNSA. With V trimmed by 2 bases and J by 0 bases, 3 bases remained unmatched. The CDR3 runs 15 residues. The CDR3 DNA is TGTGCCAGCAGCTTAACCGGGACAGGCTCCTACGAGCAGTACTTC. It is translated as CASSLTGTGSYEQYF. Based on the CDR3 plus reference TRBV7-2 and TRBJ2-7, the full variable domain is GAGVSQSPSNKVTEKGKDVELRCDPISGHTALYWYRQSLGQGLEFLIYFQGNSAPDKSGLPSDRFSAERTGGSVSTLTIQRTQQEDSAVYLCASSLTGTGSYEQYFGPGTRLTVT.

The CDR3 sequence: CASHDVPGAGGQPQHF. CDR3 DNA sequence: TGTGCCAGCCACGATGTGCCGGGGGCGGGAGGTCAGCCCCAGCATTTT. The V gene is TRBV28, the J gene TRBJ1-5, with TRBD1 as a possible D gene (6 bases). Trimming stripped 8 bases from V and 6 bases from J, with 23 bases between. CDR3 length equals 16 residues. In germline, CDR1 is MDHEN, CDR2 SYDVKM.

V is TRBV11-2 and J is TRBJ1-1; D is possibly TRBD1 (5 bases). Germline V gives CDR1 SGHAT, CDR2 FQNNGV. The CDR3 loop spans 15 amino acids. The V end was cut by 0 bases, the J end by 4 bases, with 12 bases between. The CDR3 here is CASSLDGGISTEAFF. In DNA, the CDR3 is TGTGCCAGCAGCTTAGACGGGGGAATAAGCACTGAAGCTTTCTTT.

The chain links TRBV6-1 to TRBJ2-3; D not certain. CDR1 is MNHNS and CDR2 is SASEGT in the germline V gene. The CDR3 contains 10 residues. V lost 10 bases to trimming and J lost 2 bases, with 4 bases between them. CDR3 bases: TGTGCCATCGTCACAGATACGCAGTATTTT. It is translated as CAIVTDTQYF.

This clone appeared a single time. The rearrangement uses TRBV19 and TRBJ2-7; tentative D call: TRBD1 (5 bases). Trimming cost V 3 bases and J 4 bases, with 16 bases left between them. Germline CDR1 reads LNHDA; CDR2 reads SQIVND (reference sequence). CDR3 length: 15 residues. The CDR3: CASSIAQGSTYEQYF. In DNA form, the CDR3 reads TGTGCCAGTAGTATCGCCCAGGGTTCGACTTACGAGCAGTACTTC.

The chain combines TRBV19 with TRBJ2-1; D gene uncertain. CDR1 and CDR2 (germline): LNHDA, SQIVND (reference sequence). CDR3 length: 13 residues. V was clipped by 1 base and J by 4 bases, with 5 bases between them. CDR3 sequence reads: CASSIGRYNEQFF. In DNA, the CDR3 is TGTGCCAGTAGTATAGGCCGGTACAATGAGCAGTTCTTC.

The gene calls are TRBV5-5 and TRBJ1-2; 10 bases align to TRBD1. Per the germline V gene, CDR1 is SGHKS and CDR2 is YYEKEE (reference sequence). This CDR3 comprises 13 residues. V was pared by 4 bases and J by 7 bases, with 4 bases of the junction left unmatched. CDR3 DNA sequence: TGTGCCAGCAGCGAGACAGGGGGCCTTGGCTACACCTTC. This translates into CASSETGGLGYTF.

The V gene is TRBV7-2, the J gene TRBJ2-4; D is perhaps TRBD1 (6 bases). The CDR3 spans 16 residues. V dropped 2 bases and J dropped 8 bases, with 19 bases sitting between them. CDR1 and CDR2 (germline): SGHTA, FQGNSA. The DNA for the CDR3 is TGTGCCAGCAGCTTAACCCACCAGGGGACGGGTGACATTCAGTACTTC. Amino acids: CASSLTHQGTGDIQYF.

This chain connects TRBV4-2 to TRBJ2-3; 8 nucleotides agree with TRBD2. Per germline, CDR1 LGHNA and CDR2 YNFKEQ. The CDR3 consists of 16 residues. With V trimmed by 4 bases and J by 2 bases, 8 bases remained unmatched. This chain's CDR3 is CASSPRVAGITDTQYF. The CDR3 coding sequence is TGTGCCAGCAGCCCCCGGGTAGCGGGGATCACAGATACGCAGTATTTT.

The chain is built from TRBV30 and TRBJ1-3; no clear D. Germline V gene lookup returns CDR1 GTSNPN and CDR2 SVGIG (reference sequence). This CDR3 contains 13 residues. V gave up 5 bases and J gave up 4 bases, with 12 bases separating them. The CDR3: CAWADTRGNTIYF. For the CDR3, the DNA is TGTGCCTGGGCGGATACCCGGGGAAACACCATATATTTT.

V is TRBV12-5 and J is TRBJ2-4; no firm D call. CDR3 size: 13 residues. Germline loops: CDR1 LGHNT, CDR2 FRNRAP. The V end was cut by 6 bases, the J end by 0 bases, with 6 bases between. CDR3 in amino acids: CASGEPAKNIQYF. The CDR3 nucleotides are TGTGCTAGTGGGGAGCCAGCCAAAAACATTCAGTACTTC.

This chain connects TRBV25-1 to TRBJ1-3, with 10 bases matching TRBD1. The germline V gene has CDR1 MGHDK and CDR2 SYGVNS. This CDR3 contains 16 residues. The V segment lost 5 bases and the J segment 4 bases; nucleotides outside the gene matches: 8. The CDR3: CASSQGQGWIGNTIYF. In DNA, the CDR3 is TGTGCCAGCAGTCAGGGACAGGGGTGGATCGGAAACACCATATATTTT.

The chain combines TRBV9 with TRBJ2-7, with D perhaps TRBD1 (5 bases). There are 15 residues in the CDR3. CDR1 SGDLS and CDR2 YYNGEE come from the germline V gene. V was pared by 3 bases and J by 5 bases, with 18 bases between. The CDR3 reads CASSAPDSPWNEQYF. The CDR3 DNA reads TGTGCCAGCAGCGCCCCAGACAGTCCCTGGAACGAGCAGTACTTC. The full variable domain, its missing parts supplied by reference TRBV9 and TRBJ2-7, is DSGVTQTPKHLITATGQRVTLRCSPRSGDLSVYWYQQSLDQGLQFLIQYYNGEERAKGNILERFSAQQFPDLHSELNLSSLELGDSALYFCASSAPDSPWNEQYFGPGTRLTVT.

The chain joins TRBV9 to TRBJ2-5, with 11 bases that match TRBD2. The CDR3 is 16 amino acids. Germline trimming cut 4 bases from V and 5 bases from J; bases unmatched to any gene: 10. The germline V gene has CDR1 SGDLS and CDR2 YYNGEE. This CDR3 reads CASSILSGGAVETQYF. The CDR3 DNA is TGTGCCAGCAGCATCCTTAGCGGGGGGGCCGTGGAGACCCAGTACTTC.

The chain recombines TRBV27 with TRBJ2-1, with D uncertain. The V gene lost 2 bases and the J gene lost 3 bases, with 23 bases spanning the gap. Germline CDR1 is MNHEY and CDR2 is SMNVEV (reference sequence). This CDR3 is 19 amino acids long. Written as DNA, the CDR3 is TGTGCCAGCAGTTTAACCCCTTCCCTCCCCGATGACTTCTACAATGAGCAGTTCTTC. As protein: CASSLTPSLPDDFYNEQFF.

This clone was observed a single time. The gene calls are TRBV4-1 and TRBJ2-7, with 7 nucleotides matching TRBD1. The germline V gene encodes CDR1 MGHRA and CDR2 YSYEKL. The trim removed 4 bases at V and 4 bases at J, leaving 10 bases unmatched. This CDR3 is built from 15 residues. CDR3 coding DNA: TGCGCCAGCAGCCTCGAACGGACAGGACCATACGAGCAGTACTTC. Encoded protein: CASSLERTGPYEQYF.

The chain recombines TRBV10-1 with TRBJ2-5, with TRBD2 as a possible D gene (6 bases). CDR3 length equals 13 residues. V gave up 3 bases and J gave up 5 bases, with 10 bases separating them. Germline CDR1 is WNHNN and CDR2 is SYGVQD (reference sequence). The CDR3 DNA sequence: TGCGCCAGCAGTGATGGGGAGGTGGAGACCCAGTACTTC. The encoded protein is CASSDGEVETQYF.

The chain uses TRBV27 and TRBJ2-7; 10 bases are a match to TRBD2. This CDR3 contains 14 residues. Germline CDR1 and CDR2: MNHEY and SMNVEV (reference sequence). V gave up 5 bases and J gave up 7 bases; unmatched junction bases: 8. The CDR3 protein is CASSSGRAQKEQYF. The CDR3, as DNA: TGTGCCAGCAGTAGCGGGAGGGCCCAGAAGGAGCAGTACTTC.

The chain combines TRBV29-1 with TRBJ2-7; TRBD2 might be the D (5 bases). There are 11 residues in the CDR3. V was clipped by 6 bases and J by 3 bases, with 9 bases between them. Germline CDR1 is SQVTM and CDR2 is ANQGSEA. CDR3 amino acids: CSVEEDYEQYF. Here the CDR3 DNA reads TGCAGCGTGGAGGAAGACTACGAGCAGTACTTC.

V is TRBV11-2 and J is TRBJ2-5; 7 nucleotides match TRBD1. The CDR3 loop spans 13 amino acids. After removal of 5 bases from V and 9 bases from J, the junction contained 9 bases not matched to a gene. Germline-derived CDR1 and CDR2 are SGHAT and FQNNGV. CDR3 nucleotide sequence: TGTGCCAGCAGCATCGACAGGGTCAAGGCCCAGTACTTC. Residues: CASSIDRVKAQYF.

The chain uses TRBV9 and TRBJ2-1; 8 bases align to TRBD2. Germline V gene data show CDR1 as SGDLS and CDR2 as YYNGEE. There are 15 residues in the CDR3. V gave up 0 bases and J gave up 8 bases; unmatched junction bases: 7. CDR3 residues: CASSVGSGGLYEQFF. CDR3 coding DNA: TGTGCCAGCAGCGTAGGTTCGGGGGGGCTCTATGAGCAGTTCTTC.